The clone carrying this T cell receptor (beta chain) has a handful of counts. Its antigen remains unknown. Oncomine TCR Beta short-read sequencing was applied to DNA from cultured CD4+ T cells. TCRdb reprocessed the PCR reads with MiXCR, giving one entry per CDR3 protein. The sample carries approximately 11,000 distinct CDR3 sequences, just under 75% recorded once. The data are from a study of vaccination and CD4 T cells after COVID-19. The sample's treatment: approximately 9-day PBMC culture with coronavirus spike peptide pools or control peptides (ViraFEST assay). The V gene lost 5 bases and the J gene lost 9 bases, with 17 bases spanning the gap. Germline CDR1 is SGHTA and CDR2 is FQGNSA. CDR3 length: 14 amino acids.

The source of this sequence is a human donor who had recovered from COVID-19. Specimen: CD4+ T cells from blood, cultured in vitro. The chain has TRBV7-2 and TRBJ1-5; D might be TRBD1 (6 bases). CDR3 coding DNA: TGTGCCAGCAGCCTCGGGACAAGGGACGGGCCCCAGCATTTT. Translation: CASSLGTRDGPQHF.